This T cell receptor (beta chain) was observed in a study of technical replicates of blood from a handful of donors. Assay used: immunoSEQ multiplex PCR; TCRdb lists only in-frame clones, some missing. In the table there are about 73,000 clones, 93% of which are singletons. The count of this clone is one. Material: T cells isolated from PBMCs. This clonotype was sampled from a human donor in good health.

The CDR3 DNA sequence: TGCGCCAGCAGCTTTGATACAGAGTCGACTGAAGCTTTCTTT. Amino acid sequence: CASSFDTESTEAFF. J is TRBJ1-1 and V is TRBV5-1, with no clear D. V lost 2 bases and J 5 bases, leaving 13 bases between the germline ends. Per germline, CDR1 SGHRS and CDR2 YFSETQ. The CDR3 length is 14 residues.